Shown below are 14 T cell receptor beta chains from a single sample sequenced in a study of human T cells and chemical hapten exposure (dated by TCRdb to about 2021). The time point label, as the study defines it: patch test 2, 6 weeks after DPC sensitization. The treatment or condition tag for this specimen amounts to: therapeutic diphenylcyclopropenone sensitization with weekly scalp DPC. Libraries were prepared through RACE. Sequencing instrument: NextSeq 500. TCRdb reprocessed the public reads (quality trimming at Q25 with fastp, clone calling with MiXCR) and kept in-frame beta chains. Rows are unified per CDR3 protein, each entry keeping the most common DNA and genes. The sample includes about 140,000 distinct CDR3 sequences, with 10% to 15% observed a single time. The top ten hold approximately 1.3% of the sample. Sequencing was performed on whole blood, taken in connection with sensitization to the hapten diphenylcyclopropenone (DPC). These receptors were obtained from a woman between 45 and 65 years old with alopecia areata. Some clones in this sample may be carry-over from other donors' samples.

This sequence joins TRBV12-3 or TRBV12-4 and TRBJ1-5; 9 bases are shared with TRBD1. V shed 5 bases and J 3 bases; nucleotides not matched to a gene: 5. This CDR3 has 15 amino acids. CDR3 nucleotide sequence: TGTGCCAGCAGTGTCGGACAGGGGAACAATCAGCCCCAGCATTTT. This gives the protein CASSVGQGNNQPQHF.

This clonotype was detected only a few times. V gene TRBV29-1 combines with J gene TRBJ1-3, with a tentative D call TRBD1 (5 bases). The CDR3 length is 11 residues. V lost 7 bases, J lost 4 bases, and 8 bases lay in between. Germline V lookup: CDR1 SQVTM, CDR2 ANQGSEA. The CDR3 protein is CSGTYGNTIYF. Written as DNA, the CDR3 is TGCAGCGGGACATACGGAAACACCATATATTTT.

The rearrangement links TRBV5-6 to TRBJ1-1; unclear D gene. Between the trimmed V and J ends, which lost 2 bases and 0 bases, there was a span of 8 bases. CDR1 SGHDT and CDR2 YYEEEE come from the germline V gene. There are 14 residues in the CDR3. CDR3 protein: CASSFRELNTEAFF. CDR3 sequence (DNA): TGTGCCAGCAGCTTCCGGGAATTGAACACTGAAGCTTTCTTT.

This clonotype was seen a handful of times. The CDR3 region is CASSLGVPGNEQFF. CDR3 in DNA: TGTGCCAGCAGTTTAGGAGTCCCCGGGAATGAGCAGTTCTTC. This chain uses TRBV12-3 or TRBV12-4 with TRBJ2-1; D is undetermined. Trimming cost V 1 base and J 7 bases, with 11 bases left between them. The CDR3 is 14 amino acids.

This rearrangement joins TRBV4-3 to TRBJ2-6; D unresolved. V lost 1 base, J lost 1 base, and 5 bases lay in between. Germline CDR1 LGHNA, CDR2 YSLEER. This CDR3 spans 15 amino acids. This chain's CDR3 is CASSQVSSGANVLTF. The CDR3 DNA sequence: TGCGCCAGCAGCCAAGTGAGTTCTGGGGCCAACGTCCTGACTTTC.

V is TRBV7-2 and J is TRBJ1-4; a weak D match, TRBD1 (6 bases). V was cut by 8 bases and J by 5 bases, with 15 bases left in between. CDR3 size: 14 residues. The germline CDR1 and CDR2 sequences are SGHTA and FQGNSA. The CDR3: CASGPQGLNEKLFF. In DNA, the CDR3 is TGTGCCAGCGGTCCACAGGGTTTAAATGAAAAACTGTTTTTT.

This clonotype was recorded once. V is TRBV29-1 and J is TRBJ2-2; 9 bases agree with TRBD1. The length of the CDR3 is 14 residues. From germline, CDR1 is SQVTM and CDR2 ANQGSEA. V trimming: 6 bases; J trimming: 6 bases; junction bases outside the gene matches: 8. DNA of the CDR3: TGCAGCGTCATTACAGGGGGCGCCCCCGGGGAGCTGTTTTTT. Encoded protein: CSVITGGAPGELFF.

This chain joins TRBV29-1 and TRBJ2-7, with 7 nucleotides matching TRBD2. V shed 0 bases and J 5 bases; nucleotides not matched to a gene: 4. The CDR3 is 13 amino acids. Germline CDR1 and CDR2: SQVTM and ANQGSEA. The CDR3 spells CSVEDRGVHEQYF. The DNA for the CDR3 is TGCAGCGTTGAAGATCGGGGGGTTCACGAGCAGTACTTC.

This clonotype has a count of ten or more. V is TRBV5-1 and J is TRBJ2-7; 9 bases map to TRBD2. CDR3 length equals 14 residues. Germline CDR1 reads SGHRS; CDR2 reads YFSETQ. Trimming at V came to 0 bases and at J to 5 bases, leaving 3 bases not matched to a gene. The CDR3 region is CASSLVAGVNEQYF. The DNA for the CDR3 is TGCGCCAGCAGCTTGGTAGCGGGAGTGAACGAGCAGTACTTC.

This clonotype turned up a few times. The CDR3 spells CASSRTRSGEKLFF. For the CDR3, the DNA is TGTGCCAGCAGTCGGACCCGGAGCGGTGAAAAACTGTTTTTT. The chain recombines TRBV6-5 with TRBJ1-4, with D uncertain. Per germline, CDR1 MNHEY and CDR2 SVGAGI. The CDR3 extends over 14 amino acids. Between the trimmed V and J ends, which lost 5 bases and 7 bases, there was a span of 14 bases.

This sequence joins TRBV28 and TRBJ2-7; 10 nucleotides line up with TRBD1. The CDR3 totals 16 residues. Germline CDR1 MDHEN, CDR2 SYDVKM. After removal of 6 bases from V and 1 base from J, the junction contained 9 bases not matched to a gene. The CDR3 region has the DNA TGTGCCAGCAGGTCGACAGGGGGCGCGGAATCCTACGAGCAGTACTTC. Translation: CASRSTGGAESYEQYF.

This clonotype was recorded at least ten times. CDR3 coding DNA: TGTGCCAGCAGTTTAACTAGCGACTACGAGCAGTACTTC. Protein sequence: CASSLTSDYEQYF. The chain joins TRBV6-6 to TRBJ2-7, with 7 positions matching TRBD2. The V gene end was trimmed by 4 bases and the J gene end by 3 bases; junction bases not matched to a gene: 3. This CDR3 has 13 residues. Germline V gene lookup returns CDR1 MNHNY and CDR2 SVGAGI (reference sequence).

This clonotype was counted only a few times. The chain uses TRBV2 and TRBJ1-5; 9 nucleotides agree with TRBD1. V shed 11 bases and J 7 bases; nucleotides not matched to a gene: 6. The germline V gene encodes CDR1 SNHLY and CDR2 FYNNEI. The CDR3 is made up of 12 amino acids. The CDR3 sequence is CAGTGGEQPQHF. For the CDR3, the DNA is TGTGCCGGAACAGGGGGCGAACAGCCCCAGCATTTT.

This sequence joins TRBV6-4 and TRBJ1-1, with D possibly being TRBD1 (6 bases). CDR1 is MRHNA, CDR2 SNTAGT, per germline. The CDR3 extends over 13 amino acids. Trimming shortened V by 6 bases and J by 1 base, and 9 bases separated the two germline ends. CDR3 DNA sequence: TGTGCCAGCAGCCGACAGGAGAACACTGAAGCTTTCTTT. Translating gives CASSRQENTEAFF.